A single sample is the source of the 10 T cell receptor beta chains below, sequenced in a study of blood T cell repertoires in COVID-19. The data were produced by immunoSEQ multiplex PCR, yet TCRdb's version contains in-frame clones alone and is incomplete. This table has around 300,000 clones, about 90% appearing once. Sequencing input: peripheral blood. These TCRs come from a woman aged 40 to 50 with acute or convalescent COVID-19.

The chain has TRBV3-1 (or the pseudogene TRBV3-2) and TRBJ1-2; D unclear. The CDR3 totals 15 residues. V gave up 4 bases and J gave up 2 bases, with 14 bases separating them. Germline V CDR1 and CDR2: LGHDT, YNNKEL (reference sequence). The CDR3 region has the DNA TGTGCCAGCAGCCTTACAGAAAACCCCAACTATGGCTACACCTTC. Amino acids: CASSLTENPNYGYTF.

This clone was detected once. The genes are TRBV6-5 and TRBJ1-1, with 7 bases fitting TRBD1. V shed 6 bases, J shed 4 bases, and the junction held 2 bases outside the gene matches. CDR1 and CDR2 from the germline V gene are MNHEY and SVGAGI. This CDR3 has 12 amino acids. The CDR3, as DNA: TGTGCCAGCAGCGGGACAGCCACTGAAGCTTTCTTT. Its translation: CASSGTATEAFF.

The chain carries TRBV11-2 and TRBJ2-1; a possible D gene is TRBD1 (5 bases). The germline CDR1 and CDR2 sequences are SGHAT and FQNNGV. CDR3 length: 12 residues. V shed 6 bases and J shed 2 bases, with 5 bases lying between them. The chain's CDR3 is CASRGAYNEQFF. In DNA form, the CDR3 reads TGTGCCAGCAGAGGGGCCTACAATGAGCAGTTCTTC.

The chain carries TRBV6-6 and TRBJ1-1; D unresolved. V lost 0 bases to trimming and J lost 4 bases, with 15 bases between them. Germline CDR1 reads MNHNY; CDR2 reads SVGAGI (reference sequence). This CDR3 is built from 16 residues. CDR3 region: CASSYSPDSGGTEAFF. The CDR3 DNA follows: TGTGCCAGCAGTTACTCCCCGGACTCTGGTGGCACTGAAGCTTTCTTT.

In its sample, this clone was seen once. CDR3 nucleotides: TGTGCCAGCAGTTACAGGGGAAATCCTGGAAACACCATATATTTT. It codes for CASSYRGNPGNTIYF. This chain joins TRBV6-6 and TRBJ1-3, with TRBD1 as a possible D gene (5 bases). Germline CDR1 and CDR2: MNHNY and SVGAGI (reference sequence). The CDR3 contains 15 residues. V lost 2 bases to trimming and J lost 2 bases, with 10 bases between them.

The chain has TRBV7-3 and TRBJ1-2, with D perhaps matching TRBD1 (6 bases). Germline lookup yields CDR1 SGHTA and CDR2 FQGTGA. Trimming took 4 bases from V and 0 from J, leaving 18 bases between them. CDR3 length: 17 residues. CDR3: CASSSPRTELSNYGYTF. CDR3 bases: TGTGCCAGCAGCTCCCCTCGGACAGAACTCTCTAACTATGGCTACACCTTC.

The gene calls are TRBV24-1 and TRBJ1-5, with D maybe TRBD1 (5 bases). The CDR3 spans 16 residues. The germline CDR1 and CDR2 sequences are KGHDR and SFDVKD. V shed 4 bases and J shed 8 bases, with 20 bases lying between them. In nucleotides, the CDR3 is TGTGCCACCAGTGAACCCGGGGGAGGGGAGCTTAAGCCCCAGCATTTT. This translates into CATSEPGGGELKPQHF.

This clone showed up just a few times. The V gene is TRBV6-2 or TRBV6-3, the J gene TRBJ1-1; D call uncertain. The V gene lost 2 bases and the J gene lost 6 bases, with 7 bases spanning the gap. Germline values: CDR1 MNHEY, CDR2 SVGEGT. This CDR3 comprises 12 residues. CDR3 amino acids: CASSYGGPEAFF. The DNA of the CDR3 is TGTGCCAGCAGTTACGGCGGCCCTGAAGCTTTCTTT.

V usage is TRBV7-9 and J usage is TRBJ1-1; TRBD1 matches at 9 bases. The CDR3 totals 14 residues. With 5 bases clipped from V and 7 bases from J, the junction kept 8 bases outside the gene matches. The germline V gene has CDR1 SEHNR and CDR2 FQNEAQ (reference sequence). The CDR3 sequence is CASSLGQGTVEAFF. CDR3 sequence (DNA): TGTGCCAGCAGCCTAGGACAGGGGACCGTTGAAGCTTTCTTT.

The chain employs TRBV30 and TRBJ1-2; no definite D call. This CDR3 has 15 amino acids. Germline V gives CDR1 GTSNPN, CDR2 SVGIG (reference sequence). The V end lost 2 bases, the J end lost 1 base, and 14 bases lay between the germline ends. DNA of the CDR3: TGTGCCTGGAGTAGACCCGGTCGGGATAACTATGGCTACACCTTC. Amino acids: CAWSRPGRDNYGYTF.